This TCR beta chain appears in the sequencing data of a study of blood T cell repertoires in COVID-19. In the study overall: The United States, Italy and Spain were the sources of the acute and convalescent COVID-19 samples. Nucleic acid was either cDNA or gDNA, and it came from T cells, B-cell-depleted T cells, or PBMCs.

The germline V and J ends were trimmed by 5 bases and 7 bases, with 12 bases remaining between them. This CDR3 region has 11 residues. Germline assignment: CDR1 DFQATT and CDR2 SNEGSKA (reference sequence). Per the original methods: Amplification from reference gene primers served as the basis for estimated nucleated cell counts. Sequencing used immunoSEQ multiplex PCR; TCRdb keeps in-frame clones, though not all of them. V, J and clone size are those of that table, while D and trimming were read from the DNA. The table lists some 170,000 clones, 82% of them singletons. This TCR was recovered from a woman aged 70-85 years with acute or convalescent COVID-19. The rearrangement links TRBV20-1 to TRBJ2-7; D call uncertain. Sequencing used peripheral blood. The CDR3 DNA sequence: TGCAGTGCTGACGCAGGCGAAGAGCAGTACTTC. Its protein product is CSADAGEEQYF.